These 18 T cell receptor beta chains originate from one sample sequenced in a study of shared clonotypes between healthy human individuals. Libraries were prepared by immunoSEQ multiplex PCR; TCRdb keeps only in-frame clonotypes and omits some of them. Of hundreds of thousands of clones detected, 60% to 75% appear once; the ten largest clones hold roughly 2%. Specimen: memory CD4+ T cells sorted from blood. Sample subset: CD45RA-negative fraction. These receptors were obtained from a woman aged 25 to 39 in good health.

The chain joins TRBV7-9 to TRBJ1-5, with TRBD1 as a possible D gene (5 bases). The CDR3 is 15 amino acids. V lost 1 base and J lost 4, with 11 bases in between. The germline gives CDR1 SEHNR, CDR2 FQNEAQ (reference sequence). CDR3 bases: TGTGCCAGCAGCTTAGGCGGGACTGATAATCAGCCCCAGCATTTT. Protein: CASSLGGTDNQPQHF.

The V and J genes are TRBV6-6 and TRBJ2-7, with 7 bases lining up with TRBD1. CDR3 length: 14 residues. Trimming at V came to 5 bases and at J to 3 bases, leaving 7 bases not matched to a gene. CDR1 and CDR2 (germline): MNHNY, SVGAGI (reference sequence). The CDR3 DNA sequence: TGTGCCAGCAGTGCCGAAGGGACAGACTACGAGCAGTACTTC. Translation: CASSAEGTDYEQYF.

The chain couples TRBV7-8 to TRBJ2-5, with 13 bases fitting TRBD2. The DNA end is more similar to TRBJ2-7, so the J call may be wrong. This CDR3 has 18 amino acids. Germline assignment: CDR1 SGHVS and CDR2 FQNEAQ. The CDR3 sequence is CASSLAGSGLAGVSEQYF. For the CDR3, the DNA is TGTGCCAGCAGCTTAGCGGGTTCTGGACTAGCGGGAGTGAGCGAGCAGTACTTC.

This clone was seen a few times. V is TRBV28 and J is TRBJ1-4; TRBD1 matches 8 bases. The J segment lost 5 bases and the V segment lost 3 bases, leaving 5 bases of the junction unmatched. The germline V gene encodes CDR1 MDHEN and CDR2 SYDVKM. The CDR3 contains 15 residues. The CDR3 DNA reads TGTGCCAGCAGTTTTCCAGGGGGCGGGAATGAAAAACTGTTTTTT. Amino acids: CASSFPGGGNEKLFF.

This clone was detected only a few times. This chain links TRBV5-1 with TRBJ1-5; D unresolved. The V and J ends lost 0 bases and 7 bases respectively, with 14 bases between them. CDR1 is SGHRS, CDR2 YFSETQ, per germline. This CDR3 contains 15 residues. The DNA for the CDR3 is TGCGCCAGCAGCTTGGTCCCGGGCAGTTGGCAGCCCCAGCATTTT. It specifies CASSLVPGSWQPQHF.

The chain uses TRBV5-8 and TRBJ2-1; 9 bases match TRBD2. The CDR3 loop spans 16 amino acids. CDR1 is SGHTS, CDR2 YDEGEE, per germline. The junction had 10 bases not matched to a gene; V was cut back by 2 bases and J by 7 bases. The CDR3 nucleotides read TGTGCCAGCAGCTTATGGCGGCGGGAGGGCCTAAATGAGCAGTTCTTC. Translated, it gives CASSLWRREGLNEQFF.

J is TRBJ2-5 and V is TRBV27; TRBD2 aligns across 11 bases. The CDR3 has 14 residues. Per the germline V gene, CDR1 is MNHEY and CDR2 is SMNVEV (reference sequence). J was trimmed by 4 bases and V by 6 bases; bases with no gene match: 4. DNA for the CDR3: TGTGCCAGCAGACCGACTAGCGGGGCAGAGACCCAGTACTTC. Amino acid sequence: CASRPTSGAETQYF.

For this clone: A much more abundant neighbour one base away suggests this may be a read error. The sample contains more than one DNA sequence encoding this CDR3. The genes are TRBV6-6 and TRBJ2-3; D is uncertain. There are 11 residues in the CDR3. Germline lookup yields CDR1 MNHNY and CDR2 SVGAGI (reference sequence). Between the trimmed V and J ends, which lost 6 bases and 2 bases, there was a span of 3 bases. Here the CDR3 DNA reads TGTGCCAGCAGCACCACAGATACGCAGTATTTT. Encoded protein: CASSTTDTQYF.

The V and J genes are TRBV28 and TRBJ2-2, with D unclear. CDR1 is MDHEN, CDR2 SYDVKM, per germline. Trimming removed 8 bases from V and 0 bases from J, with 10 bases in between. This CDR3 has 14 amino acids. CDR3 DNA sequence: TGTGCCAGCGGACCACTATCGAACACCGGGGAGCTGTTTTTT. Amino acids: CASGPLSNTGELFF.

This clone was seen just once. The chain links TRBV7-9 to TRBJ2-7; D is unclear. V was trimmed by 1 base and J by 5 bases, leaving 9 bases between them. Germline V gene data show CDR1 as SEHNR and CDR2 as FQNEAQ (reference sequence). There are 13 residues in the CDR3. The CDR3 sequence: CASSLGGRNEQYF. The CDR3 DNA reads TGTGCCAGCAGCTTAGGGGGAAGGAACGAGCAGTACTTC.

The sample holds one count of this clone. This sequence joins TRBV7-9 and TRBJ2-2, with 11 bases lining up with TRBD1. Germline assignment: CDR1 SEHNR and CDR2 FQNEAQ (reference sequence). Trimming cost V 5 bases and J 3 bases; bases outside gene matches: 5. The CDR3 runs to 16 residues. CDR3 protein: CASSTGQGGDTGELFF. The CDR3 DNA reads TGTGCCAGCAGCACGGGACAGGGGGGTGACACCGGGGAGCTGTTTTTT.

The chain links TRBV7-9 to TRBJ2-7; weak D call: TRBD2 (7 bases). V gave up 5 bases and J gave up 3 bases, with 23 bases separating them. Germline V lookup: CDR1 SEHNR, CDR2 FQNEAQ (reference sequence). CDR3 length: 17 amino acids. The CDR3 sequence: CASSPGVSGPPNYEQYF. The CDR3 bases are TGTGCCAGCAGCCCAGGGGTTAGCGGGCCTCCCAACTACGAGCAGTACTTC.

CDR3 protein: CASTQRRVDQPQHF. The DNA for the CDR3 is TGTGCCAGCACTCAGCGAAGGGTTGATCAGCCCCAGCATTTT. The rearrangement links TRBV28 to TRBJ1-5, with D unclear. The V gene lost 7 bases and the J gene lost 5 bases, with 15 bases spanning the gap. This CDR3 region has 14 residues. The germline V gene encodes CDR1 MDHEN and CDR2 SYDVKM.

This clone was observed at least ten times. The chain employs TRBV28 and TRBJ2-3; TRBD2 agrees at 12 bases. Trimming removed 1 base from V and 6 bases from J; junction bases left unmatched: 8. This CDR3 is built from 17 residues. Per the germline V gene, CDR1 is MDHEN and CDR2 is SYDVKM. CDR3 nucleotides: TGTGCCAGCAGTTTATTGGATCTAGCGGGAGGGCAGGATACGCAGTATTTT. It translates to CASSLLDLAGGQDTQYF. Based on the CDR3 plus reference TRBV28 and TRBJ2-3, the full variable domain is DVKVTQSSRYLVKRTGEKVFLECVQDMDHENMFWYRQDPGLGLRLIYFSYDVKMKEKGDIPEGYSVSREKKERFSLILESASTNQTSMYLCASSLLDLAGGQDTQYFGPGTRLTVL.

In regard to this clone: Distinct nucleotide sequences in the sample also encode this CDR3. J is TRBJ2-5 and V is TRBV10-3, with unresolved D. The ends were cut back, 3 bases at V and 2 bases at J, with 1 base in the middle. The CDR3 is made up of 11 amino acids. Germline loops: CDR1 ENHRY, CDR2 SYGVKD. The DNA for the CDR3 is TGTGCCATCAGTGAACAAGAGACCCAGTACTTC. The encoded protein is CAISEQETQYF.

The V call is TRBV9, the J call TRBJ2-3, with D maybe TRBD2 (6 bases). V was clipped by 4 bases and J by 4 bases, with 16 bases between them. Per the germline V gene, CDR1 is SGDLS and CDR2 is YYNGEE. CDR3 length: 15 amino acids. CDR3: CASSLRGREADTQYF. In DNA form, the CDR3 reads TGTGCCAGCAGCCTTCGGGGCAGGGAGGCAGATACGCAGTATTTT. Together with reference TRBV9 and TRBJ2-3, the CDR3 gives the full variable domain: DSGVTQTPKHLITATGQRVTLRCSPRSGDLSVYWYQQSLDQGLQFLIQYYNGEERAKGNILERFSAQQFPDLHSELNLSSLELGDSALYFCASSLRGREADTQYFGPGTRLTVL.

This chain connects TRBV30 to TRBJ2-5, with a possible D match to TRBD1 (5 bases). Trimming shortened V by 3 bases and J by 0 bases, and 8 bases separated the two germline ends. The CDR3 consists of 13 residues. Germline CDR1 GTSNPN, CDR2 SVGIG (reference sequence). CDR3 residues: CAWRPGHQETQYF. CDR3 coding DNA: TGTGCCTGGAGACCAGGGCACCAAGAGACCCAGTACTTC.

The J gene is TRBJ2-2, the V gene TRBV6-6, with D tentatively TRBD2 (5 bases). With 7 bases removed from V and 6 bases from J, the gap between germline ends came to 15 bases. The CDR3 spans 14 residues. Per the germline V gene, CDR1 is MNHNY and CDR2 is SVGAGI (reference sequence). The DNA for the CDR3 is TGTGCCAGCACCCTAGGAGGTGGGGCCGGGGAGCTGTTTTTT. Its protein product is CASTLGGGAGELFF.